A single sample gave rise to the 21 T cell receptor beta chains below, sequenced in a study of blood T cells in healthy people across ages. A second roughly 7 to 12 cycle PCR used barcoded and J-beta primers. One entry per CDR3 protein results from TCRdb running MiXCR on the 5' RACE reads. The sample holds over a million distinct CDR3 sequences, around 59% seen once. Source material: blood. All receptors come from a man between 18 and 35 years old in good health.

The rearrangement links TRBV10-3 to TRBJ2-7, with 11 bases identical to TRBD1. After removal of 2 bases from V and 7 bases from J, the junction contained 7 bases not matched to a gene. Germline V gene sequence: CDR1 ENHRY, CDR2 SYGVKD. The CDR3 has 15 residues. CDR3 DNA sequence: TGTGCCATCAGTGAGCCGGACAGGGGGCTACGGGAGCAGTACTTC. As protein: CAISEPDRGLREQYF.

J is TRBJ2-3 and V is TRBV6-2 or TRBV6-3; D assignment may be TRBD1 or TRBD2 (5 bases each). CDR3 length: 14 residues. V lost 3 bases and J 7 bases, leaving 14 bases between the germline ends. CDR1 is MNHEY and CDR2 is SVGEGT in the germline V gene. The CDR3 region has the DNA TGTGCCAGCAGTTATGGGACGGTTGAGAATACGCAGTATTTT. Protein: CASSYGTVENTQYF.

In its sample, this clonotype was seen once. The chain has TRBV7-9 and TRBJ1-2; the D gene is possibly TRBD1 (6 bases). Germline assignment: CDR1 SEHNR and CDR2 FQNEAQ (reference sequence). Trimming shortened V by 7 bases and J by 4 bases, and 19 bases separated the two germline ends. CDR3 size: 15 residues. The CDR3 bases are TGTGCCAGCACCACGGGACAAAGGTCCCTCTATGGCTACACCTTC. Residues: CASTTGQRSLYGYTF. Variable domain in full (rest from reference TRBV7-9 and TRBJ1-2): DTGVSQNPRHKITKRGQNVTFRCDPISEHNRLYWYRQTLGQGPEFLTYFQNEAQLEKSRLLSDRFSAERPKGSFSTLEIQRTEQGDSAMYLCASTTGQRSLYGYTFGSGTRLTVV.

This chain uses TRBV29-1 with TRBJ1-1; the D is unclear. V lost 5 bases and J lost 0, with 13 bases in between. The germline gives CDR1 SQVTM, CDR2 ANQGSEA. The CDR3 has 14 amino acids. CDR3: CSVRGVNMNTEAFF. CDR3 bases: TGCAGCGTTCGCGGGGTTAACATGAACACTGAAGCTTTCTTT.

V usage is TRBV5-1 and J usage is TRBJ2-1; tentatively, D is TRBD2 (6 bases). V was pared by 3 bases and J by 14 bases, with 27 bases between. This CDR3 contains 16 residues. The germline gives CDR1 SGHRS, CDR2 YFSETQ. Here the CDR3 reads CASSSAAWAGLSKKFF. The CDR3, as DNA: TGCGCCAGCAGCTCTGCTGCTTGGGCGGGACTTAGCAAAAAGTTCTTC.

V and J are TRBV6-1 and TRBJ2-3; 9 nucleotides align to TRBD1. Germline trimming cut 8 bases from V and 1 base from J; bases unmatched to any gene: 7. There are 15 residues in the CDR3. Germline CDR1 and CDR2: MNHNS and SASEGT. CDR3 protein: CASARQGVRTDTQYF. In nucleotides, the CDR3 is TGTGCCAGCGCCCGACAGGGGGTGCGCACAGATACGCAGTATTTT.

The V and J genes are TRBV20-1 and TRBJ2-7, with 8 positions matching TRBD1. Germline V CDR1 and CDR2: DFQATT, SNEGSKA (reference sequence). The trim removed 1 base at V and 0 bases at J, leaving 11 bases unmatched. The CDR3 has 17 amino acids. The CDR3 loop reads CSARADGQGGFSYEQYF. The CDR3 nucleotides read TGCAGTGCTAGAGCCGACGGACAGGGAGGCTTCTCCTACGAGCAGTACTTC.

The V gene is TRBV6-1, the J gene TRBJ2-7; 10 nucleotides match TRBD1. V dropped 9 bases and J dropped 0; count of bases not matched to a gene: 26. This CDR3 has 21 residues. Germline CDR1 MNHNS, CDR2 SASEGT. CDR3 amino acids: CASFPGPRGGQGRAGSYEQYF. CDR3 DNA sequence: TGTGCCAGTTTTCCCGGCCCCAGGGGGGGACAGGGGAGGGCTGGCTCCTACGAGCAGTACTTC.

The rearrangement links TRBV4-1 to TRBJ1-5; TRBD1 aligns across 9 bases. CDR1 is MGHRA and CDR2 is YSYEKL in the germline V gene. The CDR3 covers 14 residues. The V segment lost 3 bases and the J segment 4 bases; nucleotides outside the gene matches: 1. The CDR3, as DNA: TGCGCCAGCAGCCATGGGACAGGGAATCAGCCCCAGCATTTT. This encodes CASSHGTGNQPQHF.

This sequence joins TRBV6-4 and TRBJ1-1, with TRBD1 as a possible D gene (5 bases). V lost 6 bases to trimming and J lost 3 bases, with 14 bases between them. The germline CDR1 and CDR2 sequences are MRHNA and SNTAGT. The CDR3 is made up of 14 amino acids. In DNA, the CDR3 is TGTGCCAGCAGAATAGGGGAGACGGACACTGAAGCTTTCTTT. The encoded protein is CASRIGETDTEAFF.

V is TRBV5-1 and J is TRBJ2-5, with TRBD1 matching over 7 bases. J lost 4 bases, V lost 5 bases, and 11 bases had no gene match. This CDR3 contains 15 residues. Germline V gene data show CDR1 as SGHRS and CDR2 as YFSETQ. CDR3 sequence: CASSHRGFGAETQYF. The CDR3 region has the DNA TGCGCCAGCAGTCACAGGGGATTCGGGGCAGAGACCCAGTACTTC.

V and J are TRBV14 and TRBJ2-3; the D gene is possibly TRBD1 (5 bases). Germline assignment: CDR1 SGHDN and CDR2 FVKESK. The CDR3 consists of 15 residues. The V end lost 3 bases, the J end lost 5 bases, and 15 bases lay between the germline ends. The CDR3 reads CASSHGYTGRDTQYF. CDR3 in DNA: TGTGCCAGCAGCCACGGCTACACAGGAAGAGATACGCAGTATTTT.

The J gene is TRBJ2-5, the V gene TRBV20-1, with D possibly TRBD2 on 7 matching bases. The V gene lost 6 bases and the J gene lost 5 bases, with 22 bases spanning the gap. The CDR3 spans 15 residues. The V gene's germline CDR1 is DFQATT and CDR2 SNEGSKA (reference sequence). The CDR3 nucleotides read TGCAGTGCCATGAGCTTCGGGGGGCTCGGGGAGACCCAGTACTTC. This sequence encodes CSAMSFGGLGETQYF.

The J gene is TRBJ2-7, the V gene TRBV14; no reliable D call. The CDR3 covers 12 residues. V was clipped by 1 base and J by 4 bases, with 5 bases between them. Germline loops: CDR1 SGHDN, CDR2 FVKESK. The CDR3 DNA reads as TGTGCCAGCAGCCAAGTTTGGTACGAGCAGTACTTC. It encodes CASSQVWYEQYF.

This clonotype was found a few times. V is TRBV15 and J is TRBJ1-6, with D possibly matching TRBD1 (5 bases). The germline CDR1 and CDR2 sequences are LNHNV and YYDKDF (reference sequence). CDR3 length equals 14 residues. Trimming removed 5 bases from V and 6 bases from J, with 11 bases in between. CDR3 nucleotides: TGTGCCACCAGCGCGCCGGGGGTTAATTCACCCCTCCACTTT. It specifies CATSAPGVNSPLHF.

The rearrangement links TRBV11-2 to TRBJ2-6; D remains ambiguous. Per the germline V gene, CDR1 is SGHAT and CDR2 is FQNNGV. Between the trimmed V and J ends, which lost 4 bases and 0 bases, there was a span of 7 bases. The CDR3 has 15 amino acids. The CDR3 is CASSSSDSGANVLTF. CDR3 nucleotides: TGTGCCAGCAGCTCCTCAGACTCTGGGGCCAACGTCCTGACTTTC. The entire variable domain, with the rest obtained from reference TRBV11-2 and TRBJ2-6, is as follows: EAGVAQSPRYKIIEKRQSVAFWCNPISGHATLYWYQQILGQGPKLLIQFQNNGVVDDSQLPKDRFSAERLKGVDSTLKIQPAKLEDSAVYLCASSSSDSGANVLTFGAGSRLTVL.

This sequence joins TRBV27 and TRBJ2-3, with D perhaps matching TRBD1 (6 bases). The CDR3 runs to 15 residues. Trimming left V 6 bases short and J 3 bases short, with 16 bases between. CDR1 and CDR2 from the germline V gene are MNHEY and SMNVEV (reference sequence). CDR3 amino acids: CASSVNRERTDTQYF. CDR3 nucleotide sequence: TGTGCCAGCAGCGTCAACAGGGAACGAACAGATACGCAGTATTTT.

This clonotype occurred many times. V gene TRBV29-1 combines with J gene TRBJ2-7; D is uncertain. The CDR3 has 12 residues. Trimming left V 3 bases short and J 2 bases short, with 8 bases between. Germline loops: CDR1 SQVTM, CDR2 ANQGSEA. The CDR3 nucleotides read TGCAGCGTTGAGAGTGACGCCTACGAGCAGTACTTC. Translating it yields CSVESDAYEQYF.

The gene calls are TRBV20-1 and TRBJ2-7, with TRBD1 identical over 12 bases. The CDR3 loop spans 16 amino acids. V gave up 1 base and J gave up 1 base; unmatched junction bases: 5. CDR1 DFQATT and CDR2 SNEGSKA come from the germline V gene (reference sequence). Here the CDR3 DNA reads TGCAGTGCTAGAGCGGGGACAGGGGGCGTATCCTACGAGCAGTACTTC. Translated, it gives CSARAGTGGVSYEQYF.

The rearrangement uses TRBV7-9 and TRBJ2-1, with D possibly being TRBD2 (6 bases). The V gene lost 1 base and the J gene lost 10 bases, with 14 bases spanning the gap. Looked up from germline, CDR1 is SEHNR and CDR2 is FQNEAQ (reference sequence). This CDR3 has 14 amino acids. The CDR3 here is CASSLVALGGEQFF. The CDR3 nucleotides are TGTGCCAGCAGCTTAGTTGCACTCGGGGGAGAGCAGTTCTTC. Full variable domain (rest looked up from reference TRBV7-9 and TRBJ2-1): DTGVSQNPRHKITKRGQNVTFRCDPISEHNRLYWYRQTLGQGPEFLTYFQNEAQLEKSRLLSDRFSAERPKGSFSTLEIQRTEQGDSAMYLCASSLVALGGEQFFGPGTRLTVL.

This chain uses TRBV2 with TRBJ2-7; the D gene is possibly TRBD1 (5 bases). Between the trimmed V and J ends, which lost 10 bases and 0 bases, there was a span of 16 bases. This CDR3 region has 14 residues. CDR1 is SNHLY and CDR2 is FYNNEI in the germline V gene. The CDR3: CAILPGSGSYEQYF. The CDR3, as DNA: TGTGCCATCCTACCAGGGTCGGGCTCCTACGAGCAGTACTTC.